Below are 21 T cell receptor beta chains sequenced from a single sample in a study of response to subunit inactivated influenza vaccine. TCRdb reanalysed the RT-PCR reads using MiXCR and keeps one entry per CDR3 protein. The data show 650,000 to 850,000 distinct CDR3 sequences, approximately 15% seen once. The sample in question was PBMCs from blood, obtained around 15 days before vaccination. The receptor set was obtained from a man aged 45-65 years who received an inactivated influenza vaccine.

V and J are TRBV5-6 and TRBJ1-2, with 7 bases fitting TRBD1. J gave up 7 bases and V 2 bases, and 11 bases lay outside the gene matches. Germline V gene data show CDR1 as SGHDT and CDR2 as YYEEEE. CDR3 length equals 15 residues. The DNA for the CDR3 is TGTGCCAGCAGCTTTGAAACTTCAGGGGGATTTGGCTACACCTTC. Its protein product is CASSFETSGGFGYTF. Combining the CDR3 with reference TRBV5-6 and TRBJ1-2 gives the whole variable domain DAGVTQSPTHLIKTRGQQVTLRCSPKSGHDTVSWYQQALGQGPQFIFQYYEEEERQRGNFPDRFSGHQFPNYSSELNVNALLLGDSALYLCASSFETSGGFGYTFGSGTRLTVV.

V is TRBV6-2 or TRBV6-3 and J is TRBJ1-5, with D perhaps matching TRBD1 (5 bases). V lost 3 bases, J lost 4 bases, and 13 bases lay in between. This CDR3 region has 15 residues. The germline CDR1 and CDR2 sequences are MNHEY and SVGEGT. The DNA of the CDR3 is TGTGCCAGCAGTTATGGTAGCGGGGGAAATCAGCCCCAGCATTTT. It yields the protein CASSYGSGGNQPQHF.

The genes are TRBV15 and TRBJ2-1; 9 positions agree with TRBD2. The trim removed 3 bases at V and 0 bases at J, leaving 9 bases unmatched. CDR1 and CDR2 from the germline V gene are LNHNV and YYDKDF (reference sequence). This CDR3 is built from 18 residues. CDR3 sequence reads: CATSSLHLSGSSYNEQFF. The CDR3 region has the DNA TGTGCCACCAGCAGTCTACACCTTAGCGGGAGCTCCTACAATGAGCAGTTCTTC.

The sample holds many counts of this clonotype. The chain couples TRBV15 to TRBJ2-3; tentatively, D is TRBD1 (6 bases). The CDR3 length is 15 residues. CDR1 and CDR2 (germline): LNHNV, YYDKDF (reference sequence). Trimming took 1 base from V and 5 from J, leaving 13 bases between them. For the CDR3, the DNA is TGTGCCACCAGCAGAGCCCTACAGGGCAGAGATACGCAGTATTTT. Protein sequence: CATSRALQGRDTQYF.

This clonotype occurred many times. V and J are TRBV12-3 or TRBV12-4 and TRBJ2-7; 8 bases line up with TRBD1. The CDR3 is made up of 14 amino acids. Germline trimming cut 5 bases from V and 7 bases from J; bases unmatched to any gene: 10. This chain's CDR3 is CASSDTGGVGEQYF. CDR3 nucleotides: TGTGCCAGCAGTGATACAGGGGGAGTTGGGGAGCAGTACTTC.

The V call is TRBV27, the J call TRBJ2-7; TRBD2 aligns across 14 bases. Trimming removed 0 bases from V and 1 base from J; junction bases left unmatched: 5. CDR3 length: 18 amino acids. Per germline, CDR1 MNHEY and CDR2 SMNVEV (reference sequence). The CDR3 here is CASSLSAGLAGGSYEQYF. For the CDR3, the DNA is TGTGCCAGCAGTTTATCAGCAGGACTAGCGGGGGGATCCTACGAGCAGTACTTC.

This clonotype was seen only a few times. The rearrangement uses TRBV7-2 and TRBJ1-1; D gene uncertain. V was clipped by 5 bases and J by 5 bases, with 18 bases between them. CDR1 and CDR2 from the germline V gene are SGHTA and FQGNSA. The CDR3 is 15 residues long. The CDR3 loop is CASSPAMIGETEAFF. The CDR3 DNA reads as TGTGCCAGCAGCCCGGCTATGATCGGGGAGACTGAAGCTTTCTTT. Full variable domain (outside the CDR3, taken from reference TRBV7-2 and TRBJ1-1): GAGVSQSPSNKVTEKGKDVELRCDPISGHTALYWYRQSLGQGLEFLIYFQGNSAPDKSGLPSDRFSAERTGGSVSTLTIQRTQQEDSAVYLCASSPAMIGETEAFFGQGTRLTVV.

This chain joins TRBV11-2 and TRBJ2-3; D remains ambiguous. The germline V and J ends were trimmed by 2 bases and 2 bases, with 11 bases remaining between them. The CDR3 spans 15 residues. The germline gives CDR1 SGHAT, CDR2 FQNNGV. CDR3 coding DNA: TGTGCCAGCAGCTTAAGCGCCGGGTTCACAGATACGCAGTATTTT. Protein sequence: CASSLSAGFTDTQYF.

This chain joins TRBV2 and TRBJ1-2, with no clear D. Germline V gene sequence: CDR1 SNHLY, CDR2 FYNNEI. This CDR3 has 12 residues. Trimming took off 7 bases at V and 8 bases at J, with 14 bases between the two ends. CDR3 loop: CASNPLSWGYTF. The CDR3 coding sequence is TGTGCCAGCAATCCCCTCTCTTGGGGCTACACCTTC. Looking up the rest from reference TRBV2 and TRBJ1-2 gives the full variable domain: EPEVTQTPSHQVTQMGQEVILRCVPISNHLYFYWYRQILGQKVEFLVSFYNNEISEKSEIFDDQFSVERPDGSNFTLKIRSTKLEDSAMYFCASNPLSWGYTFGSGTRLTVV.

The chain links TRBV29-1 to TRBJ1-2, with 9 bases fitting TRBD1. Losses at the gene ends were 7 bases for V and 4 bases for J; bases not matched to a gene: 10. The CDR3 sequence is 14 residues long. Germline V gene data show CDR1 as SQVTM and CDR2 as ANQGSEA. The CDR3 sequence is CSGGTGGYAYGYTF. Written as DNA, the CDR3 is TGCAGCGGCGGAACAGGGGGCTACGCCTATGGCTACACCTTC.

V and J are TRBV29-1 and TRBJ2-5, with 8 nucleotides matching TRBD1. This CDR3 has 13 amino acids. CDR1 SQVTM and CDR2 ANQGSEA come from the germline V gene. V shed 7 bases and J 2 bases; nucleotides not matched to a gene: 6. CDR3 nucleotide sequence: TGCAGCGGGCACGGGACAGGTCAAGAGACCCAGTACTTC. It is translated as CSGHGTGQETQYF.

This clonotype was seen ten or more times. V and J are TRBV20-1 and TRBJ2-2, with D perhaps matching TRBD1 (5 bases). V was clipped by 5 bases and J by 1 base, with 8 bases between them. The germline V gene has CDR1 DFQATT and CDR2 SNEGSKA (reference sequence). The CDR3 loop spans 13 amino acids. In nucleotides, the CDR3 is TGCAGTGCTCTAGGGGTGAACACCGGGGAGCTGTTTTTT. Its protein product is CSALGVNTGELFF.

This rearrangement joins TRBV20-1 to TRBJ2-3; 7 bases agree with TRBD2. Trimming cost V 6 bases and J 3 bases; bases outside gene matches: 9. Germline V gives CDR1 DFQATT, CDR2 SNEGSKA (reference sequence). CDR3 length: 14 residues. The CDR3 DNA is TGCAGTGCGGAAGCGGGAAGGAGGACAGATACGCAGTATTTT. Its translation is CSAEAGRRTDTQYF.

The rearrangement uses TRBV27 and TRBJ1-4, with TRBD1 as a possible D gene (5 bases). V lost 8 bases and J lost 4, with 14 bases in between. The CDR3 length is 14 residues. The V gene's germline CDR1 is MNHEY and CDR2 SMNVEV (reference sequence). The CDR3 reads CASSRGGYNEKLFF. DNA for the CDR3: TGTGCCAGCTCCCGTGGGGGTTATAATGAAAAACTGTTTTTT.

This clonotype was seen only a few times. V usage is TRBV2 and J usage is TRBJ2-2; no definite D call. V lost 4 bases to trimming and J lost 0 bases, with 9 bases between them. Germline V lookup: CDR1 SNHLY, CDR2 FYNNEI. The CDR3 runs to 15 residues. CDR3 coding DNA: TGTGCCAGCAGTGTGTCTAGATCGAACACCGGGGAGCTGTTTTTT. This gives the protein CASSVSRSNTGELFF.

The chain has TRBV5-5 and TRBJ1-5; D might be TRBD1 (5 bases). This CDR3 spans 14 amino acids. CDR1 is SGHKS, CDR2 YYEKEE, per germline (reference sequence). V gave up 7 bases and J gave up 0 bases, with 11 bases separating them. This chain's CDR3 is CASARDDSNQPQHF. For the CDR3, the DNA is TGTGCCAGCGCACGGGACGATAGCAATCAGCCCCAGCATTTT.

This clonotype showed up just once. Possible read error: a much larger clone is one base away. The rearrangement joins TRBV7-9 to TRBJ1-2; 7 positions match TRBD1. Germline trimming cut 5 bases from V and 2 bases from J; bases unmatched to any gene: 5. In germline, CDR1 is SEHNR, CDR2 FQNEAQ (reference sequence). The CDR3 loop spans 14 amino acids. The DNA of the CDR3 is TGTGCCAGCAGCCCTCAGACAGGGAACTATGGCTACACCTTC. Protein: CASSPQTGNYGYTF.

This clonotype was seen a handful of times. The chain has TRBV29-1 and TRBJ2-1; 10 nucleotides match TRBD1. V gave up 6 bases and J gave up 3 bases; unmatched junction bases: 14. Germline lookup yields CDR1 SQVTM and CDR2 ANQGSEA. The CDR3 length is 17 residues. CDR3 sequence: CSVRDRGPKTSYNEQFF. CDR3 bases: TGCAGCGTCCGAGACAGGGGGCCTAAAACTAGCTACAATGAGCAGTTCTTC.

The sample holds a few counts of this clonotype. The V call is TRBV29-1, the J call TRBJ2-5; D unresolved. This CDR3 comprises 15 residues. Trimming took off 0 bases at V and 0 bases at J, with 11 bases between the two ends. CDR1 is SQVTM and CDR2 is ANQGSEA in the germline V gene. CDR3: CSVEDLYEYQETQYF. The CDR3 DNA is TGCAGCGTTGAAGATCTTTACGAGTACCAAGAGACCCAGTACTTC. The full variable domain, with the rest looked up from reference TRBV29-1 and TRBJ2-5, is SAVISQKPSRDICQRGTSLTIQCQVDSQVTMMFWYRQQPGQSLTLIATANQGSEATYESGFVIDKFPISRPNLTFSTLTVSNMSPEDSSIYLCSVEDLYEYQETQYFGPGTRLLVL.

CDR3 loop: CASSPERRNQPQHF. CDR3 nucleotides: TGTGCCAGCTCACCGGAAAGGAGAAATCAGCCCCAGCATTTT. The chain links TRBV18 to TRBJ1-5; D is unclear. Trimming took off 3 bases at V and 4 bases at J, with 10 bases between the two ends. The CDR3 contains 14 residues. Germline loops: CDR1 KGHSH, CDR2 LQKENI.

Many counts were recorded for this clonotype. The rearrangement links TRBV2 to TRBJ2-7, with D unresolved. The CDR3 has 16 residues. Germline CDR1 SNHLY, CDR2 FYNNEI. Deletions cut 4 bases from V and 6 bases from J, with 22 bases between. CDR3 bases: TGTGCCAGCAGTGCCAACCCTCAATATGGGTATGGCGAGCAGTACTTC. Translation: CASSANPQYGYGEQYF.